This TCR beta chain was recorded in a study of CD8 T cells in Susac syndrome. Study-level findings and limits: Approximately 16 Susac-specific public clones were found in total CD8+ repertoires and five in CD8+ TEMRA repertoires.

While CD8+ and CD4+ T cells were isolated negatively, TEMRA cells were enriched by FACS. A remark on this clonotype: Its matching antigen is unknown.

Reverse transcription of roughly 0.5 to 1 ug RNA was carried out with random hexamers. MiXCR was run by TCRdb on the immunoSEQ multiplex PCR reads, yielding one entry per CDR3 protein. The sample carries about 100,000 distinct CDR3 sequences, around 95% recorded once. Germline lookup yields CDR1 SGHDN and CDR2 FVKESK. CDR3 length: 15 amino acids. Unmatched junction bases numbered 4, after V lost 2 bases and J lost 1 base. The V gene is TRBV14, the J gene TRBJ2-7; 8 nucleotides line up with TRBD1. The specimen sequenced was CD8+ T cells from PBMCs. The clonotype was recovered from a human donor with Susac syndrome. As DNA, the CDR3 is TGTGCCAGCAGCCAAACGACAGGGGCGTCCTACGAGCAGTACTTC. It translates to CASSQTTGASYEQYF.